Listed below are T cell receptor beta chains from one sample, sequenced in a study of T cells in Graves' hyperthyroidism and ophthalmopathy. MiXCR was run by TCRdb on the multiplex PCR reads, yielding one entry per CDR3 protein. The top ten clones hold approximately 8.7% of a sample with roughly 840,000 distinct CDR3 sequences, more than 30% of them seen once. What was sequenced was blood. All receptors derive from a man between 18 and 35 years old with Graves' hyperthyroidism. Both conserved end residues are part of each CDR3. D genes are given only for firm matches. Expanded clones get a size class; other rows say once, few or many, or leave the size out.

>TRBV9|NA|NA|TRBJ1-6
TGTGCCAGCAGCGCTGGCAGAGGCTCTTCACCCCTCCACTTT
CASSAGRGSSPLHF
>TRBV7-2|TRBD2|once|TRBJ2-6
TGTGCCAGCAGCCCCGGACTAGCGGGGTTCTCTGGGGCCAACGTCCTGACTTTC
CASSPGLAGFSGANVLTF
>TRBV10-3|TRBD1|NA|TRBJ1-6
TGTGCCGACAGGGTTTCACCCCTCCACTTT
CADRVSPLHF
>TRBV12-3/TRBV12-4|NA|NA|TRBJ2-2
TGTGCCAGCAGGGTGGCCGGCGGGGAGCTGTTTTTT
CASRVAGGELFF
>TRBV9|TRBD1|NA|TRBJ2-5
TGTGCCAGCAGCGTCGGGGACAGGGGGACCCAGTACTTC
CASSVGDRGTQYF
>TRBV7-2|NA|many|TRBJ1-5
TGTGCCAGCAGCTTCTCAGGGACGGGGCAGCCCCAGCATTTT
CASSFSGTGQPQHF
>TRBV7-2|TRBD2|many|TRBJ2-5
TGTGCCAGCAGCTTAGCGGGACTAGGGGAGACCCAGTACTTC
CASSLAGLGETQYF
>TRBV7-2|TRBD2|few|TRBJ2-2
TGTGCCAGCAGGCGGGGGGTCAACACCGGGGAGCTGTTTTTT
CASRRGVNTGELFF
>TRBV5-1|TRBD1|few|TRBJ2-7
TGCGCCAGCAGCTTAGACCCGGGACAGTTAGTCTACGAGCAGTACTTC
CASSLDPGQLVYEQYF
>TRBV7-2|TRBD1|once|TRBJ2-7
TGTGCCAGCAGCTCCAGGGGGGGGACAGGGGACCACGAGCAGTACTTC
CASSSRGGTGDHEQYF
>TRBV19|NA|many|TRBJ1-1
TGTGCCAGCTCAATAGAGGACCGGAACACTGAAGCTTTCTTT
CASSIEDRNTEAFF
>TRBV4-1|NA|NA|TRBJ2-7
TGCGCCAGCAGCGCTTACCGGACAGATGTCTACGAGCAGTACTTC
CASSAYRTDVYEQYF
>TRBV7-2|NA|many|TRBJ1-1
TGTGCCAGCAGCTTAGTTCAGGGAGCGAACACTGAAGCTTTCTTT
CASSLVQGANTEAFF
>TRBV19|NA|NA|TRBJ2-2
TGTGCCAGTAGTACCCGGGATAGGGACACCGGGGAGCTGTTTTTT
CASSTRDRDTGELFF
>TRBV7-6|TRBD2|NA|TRBJ2-7
TGTGCCAGCAGCGCGACTAGCGGGTCCTCCTACGAGCAGTACTTC
CASSATSGSSYEQYF
>TRBV9|NA|NA|TRBJ1-1
TGTGCCAGCAGCCATAAACAAACGGGAGTGACTGAAGCTTTCTTT
CASSHKQTGVTEAFF
>TRBV29-1|NA|many|TRBJ1-1
TGCAGCGCTCAGGACAGCATGAACACTGAAGCTTTCTTT
CSAQDSMNTEAFF
>TRBV25-1|NA|NA|TRBJ1-1
TGTGCCAGCAGTAGAAGGTTACAGGGAGGCACTGAAGCTTTCTTT
CASSRRLQGGTEAFF
>TRBV7-2|NA|few|TRBJ1-3
TGCGCCAGCAGCTCCCGTTGGGGGGCCGGAAACACCATATATTTT
CASSSRWGAGNTIYF
>TRBV11-1|NA|NA|TRBJ2-3
TGTGCCAGCAGCTCCCCGGGCGAGACAGATACGCAGTATTTT
CASSSPGETDTQYF
>TRBV9|TRBD1|many|TRBJ1-2
TGTGCCAGCAGCGCATTTACAGGGGGCGCGTACACCTTC
CASSAFTGGAYTF
>TRBV6-5|NA|few|TRBJ1-2
TGTGCCAGCAGCCAAGAGGATGGGGTATATGGCTACACCTTC
CASSQEDGVYGYTF
>TRBV7-3|NA|NA|TRBJ2-2
TGTGCCAGCAGTGTTAGAGGTACCGACACCGGGGAGCTGTTTTTT
CASSVRGTDTGELFF
>TRBV7-9|NA|NA|TRBJ2-5
TGTGCCAGCAGAAAGGACTTCGCGAAGGGGCAAGAGACCCAGTACTTC
CASRKDFAKGQETQYF
>TRBV2|NA|many|TRBJ1-2
TGTGCCAGCAGTAACAGCGACAAGAACTATGGCTACACCTTC
CASSNSDKNYGYTF
>TRBV7-8|NA|NA|TRBJ2-7
TGTGCCAGCAGGGATTGGGGGGCCCACGAGCAGTACTTC
CASRDWGAHEQYF
>TRBV29-1|NA|once|TRBJ2-5
TGCAGCGCCTGGACAGCGGGGGAGACCCAGTACTTC
CSAWTAGETQYF
>TRBV12-3/TRBV12-4|TRBD1|NA|TRBJ1-1
TGTGCCAGCAGCTGGGACAGGGAGCTTAACACTGAAGCTTTCTTT
CASSWDRELNTEAFF
>TRBV20-1|NA|few|TRBJ2-2
TGCAGTGCCGTCGGGGAGCTGTTTTTT
CSAVGELFF